The sequence of this T cell receptor beta chain was determined in a study of CD8+ T cells in alopecia areata. With regard to this clone: Its matching antigen is unknown.

The treatment was: oral pan-JAK inhibitor, 5-10 mg twice daily. TCR sequencing used cDNA made by reverse transcription of extracted RNA. Method: immunoSEQ multiplex PCR; TCRdb's copy keeps in-frame clones and lacks some. The profile shows some 220,000 clones, approximately 57% of them singletons. General study results and limits: Persistence in scalp and blood during tofacitinib was observed for many expanded lesional clones. Tofacitinib yielded significantly lower scalp clonality and fewer expanded CD8+ clones among the top 100. Clonality was higher in lesional than normal scalp, especially in alopecia totalis/universalis.

The germline V gene encodes CDR1 LGHNA and CDR2 YSLEER. V lost 0 bases, J lost 7 bases, and 9 bases lay in between. CDR3 length equals 13 residues. The clonotype originates from a human donor with alopecia areata. Sequencing used CD4+ T cells sorted from blood, obtained at week 4, from a patient treated with tofacitinib. The genes are TRBV4-3 and TRBJ2-5; D unclear. In nucleotides, the CDR3 is TGCGCCAGCAGCCAAGATCGAGTCGGGACCCAGTACTTC. Translating gives CASSQDRVGTQYF.